Below, 19 T cell receptor beta chains from the same sample are listed, as sequenced in a study of blood T cells in healthy people across ages (dated by TCRdb to the mid-2010s). The library was made by 5' RACE. TCRdb records Illumina HiSeq 2500 as the sequencer. The second PCR ran for roughly 6 to 11 cycles and used a J-beta primer mix along with a sample-barcoded 5' primer. TCRdb reprocessing: public reads trimmed at Q25 with fastp, clones called with MiXCR, in-frame beta chains kept. All rows with the same CDR3 protein become a single entry with the most common DNA and genes. The sample records approximately 600,000 distinct CDR3 sequences, roughly 50% of which are singletons. The ten largest account for 30% to 40% of the sample. Material for sequencing was blood. These receptors came from a man in his 60s in good health.

V usage is TRBV29-1 and J usage is TRBJ1-2; D gene ambiguous. The germline V gene encodes CDR1 SQVTM and CDR2 ANQGSEA. The V and J ends lost 0 bases and 8 bases respectively, with 13 bases between them. The CDR3 has 13 amino acids. The CDR3 sequence: CSVEDLRGGGYTF. Here the CDR3 DNA reads TGCAGCGTTGAAGATCTTCGGGGAGGAGGCTACACCTTC.

The sample holds a few counts of this clonotype. The J gene is TRBJ2-1, the V gene TRBV29-1; D unclear. CDR3 size: 13 residues. Trimming shortened V by 3 bases and J by 0 bases, and 6 bases separated the two germline ends. Germline V gene data show CDR1 as SQVTM and CDR2 as ANQGSEA. This CDR3 is CSVDGSSYNEQFF. The CDR3 DNA reads as TGCAGCGTTGATGGTAGCTCCTACAATGAGCAGTTCTTC.

This chain uses TRBV29-1 with TRBJ2-5; D not resolved. The V end was cut by 5 bases, the J end by 11 bases, with 21 bases between. The CDR3 totals 13 residues. Germline CDR1 is SQVTM and CDR2 is ANQGSEA. CDR3 nucleotides: TGCAGCGTTAAGGACCCGAGGAGCAATGAGCAGTACTTC. Its protein product is CSVKDPRSNEQYF.

This clonotype was counted a few times. The J gene is TRBJ2-3, the V gene TRBV20-1, with a tentative D call TRBD2 (5 bases). This CDR3 spans 13 amino acids. V was clipped by 8 bases and J by 1 base, with 13 bases between them. Germline loops: CDR1 DFQATT, CDR2 SNEGSKA (reference sequence). CDR3 residues: CSPDSYRTDTQYF. In DNA, the CDR3 is TGCAGTCCGGACTCATACCGCACAGATACGCAGTATTTT.

The chain joins TRBV6-5 to TRBJ1-1; 7 bases map to TRBD1. Trimming cost V 0 bases and J 1 base; bases outside gene matches: 5. The CDR3 is 16 residues long. Germline V gives CDR1 MNHEY, CDR2 SVGAGI. CDR3 in DNA: TGTGCCAGCAGTTACTCAGCCAGGGGGGCGAACACTGAAGCTTTCTTT. As protein: CASSYSARGANTEAFF.

About this clonotype itself: The final CDR3 position lacks the conserved phenylalanine or tryptophan, pointing to a likely read error. DNA of the CDR3: TGTGCCAGCAGTTACGGGGACAGGGACGAAAAACTGTTTTGT. Translating gives CASSYGDRDEKLFC. The chain is built from TRBV6-2 or TRBV6-3 and TRBJ1-4, with 9 bases fitting TRBD1. The CDR3 runs 14 residues. Germline values: CDR1 MNHEY, CDR2 SVGEGT. With V trimmed by 2 bases and J by 8 bases, 3 bases remained unmatched.

The V and J genes are TRBV29-1 and TRBJ1-2, with D possibly matching TRBD1 (6 bases). CDR3 length: 14 residues. The germline V and J ends were trimmed by 5 bases and 3 bases, with 16 bases remaining between them. Germline V CDR1 and CDR2: SQVTM, ANQGSEA. CDR3 coding DNA: TGCAGCGTTCCCACGGGGGCCCGCTACTATGGCTACACCTTC. Its protein product is CSVPTGARYYGYTF.

The rearrangement joins TRBV27 to TRBJ2-5, with TRBD1 matching 7 bases. Losses at the gene ends were 10 bases for V and 1 base for J; bases not matched to a gene: 12. The CDR3 is 15 residues long. CDR1 MNHEY and CDR2 SMNVEV come from the germline V gene (reference sequence). The CDR3 spells CATSPGTATQETQYF. The CDR3 DNA is TGTGCCACCAGCCCCGGGACAGCGACCCAAGAGACCCAGTACTTC.

The chain has TRBV2 and TRBJ1-1; tentative D call: TRBD1 (5 bases). This CDR3 spans 14 amino acids. Trimming removed 4 bases at V and 8 bases at J, with 17 bases between. CDR1 is SNHLY, CDR2 FYNNEI, per germline. CDR3 loop: CASSVDVGTGEAFF. The CDR3 DNA is TGTGCCAGCAGTGTCGACGTGGGAACAGGAGAAGCTTTCTTT.

The rearrangement joins TRBV7-2 to TRBJ2-1, with 7 bases aligning to TRBD2. Germline V gene sequence: CDR1 SGHTA, CDR2 FQGNSA. V shed 3 bases, J shed 2 bases, and the junction held 7 bases outside the gene matches. The CDR3 totals 16 residues. This CDR3 is CASSFHGGGAYNEQFF. CDR3 DNA sequence: TGTGCCAGCAGCTTTCATGGGGGGGGGGCCTACAATGAGCAGTTCTTC.

The rearrangement joins TRBV20-1 to TRBJ2-5; 9 bases fit TRBD2. This CDR3 is 14 amino acids long. The germline V gene encodes CDR1 DFQATT and CDR2 SNEGSKA (reference sequence). Trimming at V came to 3 bases and at J to 0 bases, leaving 2 bases not matched to a gene. The CDR3 sequence is CSARAGGYQETQYF. Here the CDR3 DNA reads TGCAGTGCTAGGGCGGGGGGGTACCAAGAGACCCAGTACTTC.

This chain joins TRBV6-5 and TRBJ2-7, with 8 bases identical to TRBD2. The CDR3 covers 13 residues. V lost 6 bases, J lost 3 bases, and 4 bases stayed unmatched. In germline, CDR1 is MNHEY, CDR2 SVGAGI. CDR3 DNA sequence: TGTGCCAGCAGACGAGCGGGGGACTACGAGCAGTACTTC. Translated, it gives CASRRAGDYEQYF.

This chain connects TRBV20-1 to TRBJ1-4; D gene uncertain. The V end lost 1 base, the J end lost 7 bases, and 4 bases lay between the germline ends. CDR1 and CDR2 from the germline V gene are DFQATT and SNEGSKA (reference sequence). CDR3 size: 11 residues. This chain's CDR3 is CSARGGEKLFF. DNA of the CDR3: TGCAGTGCTAGAGGAGGTGAAAAACTGTTTTTT.

The chain is built from TRBV10-3 and TRBJ1-5; unclear D gene. This CDR3 has 13 amino acids. The V end was cut by 6 bases, the J end by 3 bases, with 9 bases between. Germline assignment: CDR1 ENHRY and CDR2 SYGVKD. In DNA, the CDR3 is TGTGCCATCAGGGCAGTTGACAATCAGCCCCAGCATTTT. As protein: CAIRAVDNQPQHF.

V gene TRBV5-5 combines with J gene TRBJ2-4, with D perhaps TRBD1 or TRBD2 (5 bases each). With 4 bases removed from V and 5 bases from J, the gap between germline ends came to 13 bases. The germline V gene encodes CDR1 SGHKS and CDR2 YYEKEE (reference sequence). The CDR3 runs 14 residues. The CDR3 coding sequence is TGTGCCAGCAGCCGCACCAGGGACCAAAACATTCAGTACTTC. Translation gives CASSRTRDQNIQYF.

This rearrangement joins TRBV5-1 to TRBJ2-5; 9 nucleotides align to TRBD1. Trimming at V came to 3 bases and at J to 3 bases, leaving 6 bases not matched to a gene. The CDR3 extends over 15 amino acids. Germline V gene data show CDR1 as SGHRS and CDR2 as YFSETQ. The CDR3 DNA follows: TGCGCCAGCAGCTCCCTAGGGACAGGGAAAGAGACCCAGTACTTC. It is translated as CASSSLGTGKETQYF. The full variable domain, with the rest looked up from reference TRBV5-1 and TRBJ2-5, is KAGVTQTPRYLIKTRGQQVTLSCSPISGHRSVSWYQQTPGQGLQFLFEYFSETQRNKGNFPGRFSGRQFSNSRSEMNVSTLELGDSALYLCASSSLGTGKETQYFGPGTRLLVL.

This clonotype was observed a few times. This chain uses TRBV21-1 with TRBJ1-2. TRBV21-1 is tagged as a pseudogene. The CDR3 is 15 residues long. The CDR3 loop reads CASSKGGKVNYGYTF. The CDR3 DNA is TGTGCCAGCAGCAAAGGTGGAAAGGTTAACTATGGCTACACCTTC.

The chain couples TRBV5-1 to TRBJ1-2, with 9 bases lining up with TRBD1. The CDR3 is made up of 14 amino acids. The J segment lost 4 bases and the V segment lost 4 bases, leaving 5 bases of the junction unmatched. Germline CDR1 is SGHRS and CDR2 is YFSETQ. CDR3 loop: CASSRLTGGYGYTF. CDR3 sequence (DNA): TGCGCCAGCAGCCGATTGACAGGGGGCTATGGCTACACCTTC. The complete variable domain, with remaining parts taken from reference TRBV5-1 and TRBJ1-2, reads KAGVTQTPRYLIKTRGQQVTLSCSPISGHRSVSWYQQTPGQGLQFLFEYFSETQRNKGNFPGRFSGRQFSNSRSEMNVSTLELGDSALYLCASSRLTGGYGYTFGSGTRLTVV.

CDR3 DNA: TGTACCAGCAGCTTAGTGCCTAGCGGGTACGAGCAGTACTTC. The encoded protein is CTSSLVPSGYEQYF. V usage is TRBV7-2 and J usage is TRBJ2-7; 8 bases agree with TRBD2. The CDR3 is 14 amino acids. V was clipped by 1 base and J by 4 bases; unmatched bases: 3. Per germline, CDR1 SGHTA and CDR2 FQGNSA.